The clone carrying this T cell receptor (beta chain) occurred many times. Its antigen is still unknown. The CDR3 covers 16 residues. V dropped 3 bases and J dropped 4; count of bases not matched to a gene: 10. This entry belongs to a study of T cells in Graves' hyperthyroidism and ophthalmopathy. Study as a whole: Peripheral blood was taken when the disease was first diagnosed, before any treatment began.

Among the patients, aged 18 to 65, hyperthyroidism was newly diagnosed and had lasted under 2 months. It was RNA transcripts that yielded the amplified TCR beta CDR3 regions. TCR CDR3 underwent first-round RT-PCR with the HTBI primer set. MiXCR, run by TCRdb on the multiplex PCR reads, gives a single entry per CDR3 protein. The sample shows 150,000 or so distinct CDR3 sequences, over 20% of them seen only once. Overall study results and limits: Ophthalmopathy was distinguished from stable hyperthyroidism by 13 V-J signatures. Expanded thyroid clonotypes (above 0.001) were mostly also found in blood.

This receptor was taken from a woman in her fifties or sixties with Graves' hyperthyroidism that later progressed to Graves' ophthalmopathy. V gene TRBV12-3 or TRBV12-4 combines with J gene TRBJ1-2; TRBD1 aligns across 8 bases. The sequencing input was blood. The DNA of the CDR3 is TGTGCCAGCAGTTTTTCGAGGAGGCAGGGGGCCTATGGCTACACCTTC. Its protein is CASSFSRRQGAYGYTF.